This passage covers 17 T cell receptor beta chains from one sample sequenced in a study of OX40 agonist ivuxolimab in advanced cancers. Clones were read by immunoSEQ multiplex PCR, and TCRdb kept only the in-frame ones, dropping some. The sample lists roughly 16,000 clones; around nine tenths were seen once. Material: CD4+ or CD8+ T cells sorted from blood, obtained in a trial of the OX40 agonist ivuxolimab. These receptors all stem from an adult with an advanced solid tumor such as melanoma, head and neck, liver or kidney cancer.

The DNA of the CDR3 is TGTGCCAGCAGGGGAAGGGGGCGCGAAAAACTGTTTTTT. Translation: CASRGRGREKLFF. The chain joins TRBV6-1 to TRBJ1-4, with 7 positions matching TRBD1. V gave up 6 bases and J gave up 8 bases; unmatched junction bases: 6. This CDR3 has 13 residues. CDR1 MNHNS and CDR2 SASEGT come from the germline V gene.

The chain recombines TRBV27 with TRBJ1-2; D may be TRBD1 (5 bases). This CDR3 comprises 12 residues. The V end was cut by 4 bases, the J end by 7 bases, with 10 bases between. The germline V gene has CDR1 MNHEY and CDR2 SMNVEV (reference sequence). CDR3: CASSSGGSGYTF. In nucleotides, the CDR3 is TGTGCCAGCAGTTCCGGGGGAAGTGGCTACACCTTC.

CDR3 sequence (DNA): TGTGCCAGCAGCCGTGAACTAGCGGGAGTTGAAGAGCAGTACTTC. Translating it yields CASSRELAGVEEQYF. The chain couples TRBV7-8 to TRBJ2-7; 11 nucleotides line up with TRBD2. The CDR3 contains 15 residues. Germline V gene sequence: CDR1 SGHVS, CDR2 FQNEAQ. J gave up 7 bases and V 5 bases, and 10 bases lay outside the gene matches.

The J gene is TRBJ2-3, the V gene TRBV30; 8 bases map to TRBD1. J gave up 1 base and V 1 base, and 4 bases lay outside the gene matches. CDR3 length: 15 amino acids. Germline-derived CDR1 and CDR2 are GTSNPN and SVGIG (reference sequence). DNA of the CDR3: TGTGCCTGGAGTGGACGGACAGGGCGCACAGATACGCAGTATTTT. Translation gives CAWSGRTGRTDTQYF.

A single count supports this clone. V usage is TRBV6-6 and J usage is TRBJ2-7, with 8 bases fitting TRBD1. Losses at the gene ends were 5 bases for V and 0 bases for J; bases not matched to a gene: 3. CDR1 is MNHNY, CDR2 SVGAGI, per germline (reference sequence). The CDR3 runs 14 residues. CDR3 DNA sequence: TGTGCCAGCAGTCGGACAGGGCCCTCCTACGAGCAGTACTTC. Translated, it gives CASSRTGPSYEQYF.

The CDR3 nucleotides read TGTGCCAGCAGTCCCTCGTTGGCACCCGAAGAGACCCAGTACTTC. This codes for CASSPSLAPEETQYF. The chain recombines TRBV27 with TRBJ2-5; D unclear. The CDR3 spans 15 residues. Germline V CDR1 and CDR2: MNHEY, SMNVEV (reference sequence). V was clipped by 5 bases and J by 3 bases, with 16 bases between them.

This chain joins TRBV28 and TRBJ2-1; TRBD2 aligns across 9 bases. CDR3 length equals 14 residues. CDR1 and CDR2 (germline): MDHEN, SYDVKM. Trimming at V came to 7 bases and at J to 3 bases, leaving 4 bases not matched to a gene. The CDR3 DNA sequence: TGTGCCAGCACCGTGCGGGGGGGCTACAATGAGCAGTTCTTC. Translating it yields CASTVRGGYNEQFF.

The CDR3 spells CASSPGQPNTEAFF. The CDR3 DNA reads as TGTGCCAGCTCACCGGGACAGCCGAACACTGAAGCTTTCTTT. This chain joins TRBV18 and TRBJ1-1, with TRBD1 matching 7 bases. CDR1 is KGHSH, CDR2 LQKENI, per germline. J lost 1 base, V lost 3 bases, and 2 bases had no gene match. This CDR3 comprises 14 residues.

The gene calls are TRBV18 and TRBJ2-1; TRBD1 aligns across 9 bases. Germline V gives CDR1 KGHSH, CDR2 LQKENI. The CDR3 sequence is 17 residues long. V lost 3 bases, J lost 6 bases, and 12 bases stayed unmatched. The CDR3 loop reads CASSPTPGQGFVNEQFF. The CDR3 bases are TGTGCCAGCTCACCTACTCCGGGACAGGGCTTCGTCAATGAGCAGTTCTTC. The full variable domain, rest sourced from reference TRBV18 and TRBJ2-1, is NAGVMQNPRHLVRRRGQEARLRCSPMKGHSHVYWYRQLPEEGLKFMVYLQKENIIDESGMPKERFSAEFPKEGPSILRIQQVVRGDSAAYFCASSPTPGQGFVNEQFFGPGTRLTVL.

The gene calls are TRBV7-2 and TRBJ2-7; 9 nucleotides agree with TRBD2. Unmatched junction bases numbered 2, after V lost 3 bases and J lost 2 bases. CDR3 length: 14 residues. CDR1 is SGHTA and CDR2 is FQGNSA in the germline V gene. In DNA, the CDR3 is TGTGCCAGCAGCTTCGCGGGAGGGCCCTACGAGCAGTACTTC. Encoded protein: CASSFAGGPYEQYF.

The chain employs TRBV19 and TRBJ1-5; no clear D. The CDR3 covers 15 residues. With 3 bases removed from V and 1 base from J, the gap between germline ends came to 10 bases. Germline CDR1 LNHDA, CDR2 SQIVND (reference sequence). The CDR3 is CASSIVLQSNQPQHF. The CDR3 DNA follows: TGTGCCAGTAGTATTGTGCTGCAGAGCAATCAGCCCCAGCATTTT.

The CDR3 DNA follows: TGTGCCATCAGTGAGTCAGATGCGGGGACCCAGTACTTC. This encodes CAISESDAGTQYF. This chain joins TRBV10-3 and TRBJ2-5, with D perhaps TRBD2 (5 bases). The ends were cut back, 0 bases at V and 7 bases at J, with 9 bases in the middle. Germline CDR1 reads ENHRY; CDR2 reads SYGVKD. CDR3 length: 13 amino acids.

The gene calls are TRBV9 and TRBJ2-1, with D possibly TRBD2 on 6 matching bases. With 4 bases removed from V and 7 bases from J, the gap between germline ends came to 21 bases. The CDR3 covers 16 residues. Germline V gives CDR1 SGDLS, CDR2 YYNGEE. CDR3 region: CASSLRGDSPRNEQFF. The CDR3 nucleotides are TGTGCCAGCAGCCTCCGAGGGGACTCACCTCGGAATGAGCAGTTCTTC.

The V gene is TRBV7-6, the J gene TRBJ2-7; TRBD1 might be the D (5 bases). Trimming pared 5 bases from V and 1 base from J, leaving 9 bases between. The CDR3 is 13 residues long. Per germline, CDR1 SGHVS and CDR2 FNYEAQ. CDR3 DNA: TGTGCCAGCAGCCATGACAGATCCTACGAGCAGTACTTC. It encodes CASSHDRSYEQYF. The full variable domain, with the rest looked up from reference TRBV7-6 and TRBJ2-7, is GAGVSQSPRYKVTKRGQDVALRCDPISGHVSLYWYRQALGQGPEFLTYFNYEAQQDKSGLPNDRFSAERPEGSISTLTIQRTEQRDSAMYRCASSHDRSYEQYFGPGTRLTVT.

V and J are TRBV28 and TRBJ1-6; TRBD1 matches at 8 bases. This CDR3 spans 15 amino acids. Germline V gives CDR1 MDHEN, CDR2 SYDVKM. After removal of 6 bases from V and 6 bases from J, the junction contained 7 bases not matched to a gene. The CDR3 DNA sequence: TGTGCCAGCAGCACTGCTGGACAGGGTAATTCACCCCTCCACTTT. Translated, it gives CASSTAGQGNSPLHF.

This clone came up once. The chain has TRBV5-1 and TRBJ2-1; D may be TRBD2 (6 bases). The CDR3 is 13 residues long. V was clipped by 4 bases and J by 9 bases, with 14 bases between them. Germline values: CDR1 SGHRS, CDR2 YFSETQ. The CDR3 nucleotides read TGCGCCAGCAGCCCACGGAGGGCTGGTGAGCAGTTCTTC. This translates into CASSPRRAGEQFF.

The rearrangement joins TRBV14 to TRBJ1-2, with TRBD1 matching over 8 bases. V was pared by 5 bases and J by 2 bases, with 7 bases of the junction left unmatched. Per the germline V gene, CDR1 is SGHDN and CDR2 is FVKESK. The length of the CDR3 is 15 residues. The CDR3 reads CASSSRQGWNYGYTF. The CDR3 DNA sequence: TGTGCCAGCAGCTCTCGACAGGGGTGGAACTATGGCTACACCTTC.